This TCR beta chain was documented in a study of CD8 T cells in Susac syndrome. Random-hexamer reverse transcription was applied to roughly 0.5 to 1 ug RNA. MiXCR was run by TCRdb on the immunoSEQ multiplex PCR reads, yielding one entry per CDR3 protein. The repertoire holds more than 150,000 distinct CDR3 sequences, approximately 96% seen once, with approximately 0.1% in the top ten. The V segment lost 6 bases and the J segment 11 bases; nucleotides outside the gene matches: 18. CDR3 length: 14 amino acids. CDR1 DFQATT and CDR2 SNEGSKA come from the germline V gene (reference sequence). The specimen sequenced was CD4+ T cells from PBMCs. This clonotype originated in a human donor with Susac syndrome. V and J are TRBV20-1 and TRBJ1-1; 7 bases are shared with TRBD1. For the CDR3, the DNA is TGCAGTGCCAACCCAACTACAGGGGTGGAAAAGGCTTTCTTT. Amino acids: CSANPTTGVEKAFF.